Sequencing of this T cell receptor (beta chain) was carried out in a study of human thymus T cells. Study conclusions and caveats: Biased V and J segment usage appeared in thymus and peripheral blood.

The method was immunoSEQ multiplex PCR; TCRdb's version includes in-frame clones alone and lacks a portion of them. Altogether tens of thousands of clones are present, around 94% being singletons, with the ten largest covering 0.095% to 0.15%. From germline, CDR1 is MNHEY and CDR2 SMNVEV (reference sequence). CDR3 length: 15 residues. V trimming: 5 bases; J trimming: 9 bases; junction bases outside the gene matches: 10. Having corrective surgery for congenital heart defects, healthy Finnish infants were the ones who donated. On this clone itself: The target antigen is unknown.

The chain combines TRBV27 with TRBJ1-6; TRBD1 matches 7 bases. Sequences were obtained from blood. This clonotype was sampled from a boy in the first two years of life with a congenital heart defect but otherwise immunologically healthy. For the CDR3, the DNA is TGTGCCAGCAGTGAGGACAGGATCCTTAGTTCACCCCTCCACTTT. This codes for CASSEDRILSSPLHF.